The following is a TCR beta chain sequence with its context. This clone's antigen is unknown. The sample holds no much larger clone one base away, and base qualities are not on file. These data come from a study of early T cells in non-severe SARS-CoV-2 infection (dated by TCRdb to the early 2020s). Regarding the complete study: Bulk RNA from unsorted whole blood was used for TCR sequencing, so alpha and beta chains could not be paired.

The paper as a whole reports these results and caveats: VDJdb matching was skewed toward anti-spike CD8 responses and likely underestimated virus-specific expansions by missing private and CD4 specificities.

Set within a cohort of healthcare workers in London, UK, this nested case-control study involved weekly PCR testing of nasopharyngeal swabs along with blood sampling. Between 23 and 31 March 2020, the week of the UK lockdown, healthcare workers were enrolled and then followed up weekly for as long as 16 weeks. Libraries were constructed by 5' RACE. Sequencing used a NextSeq 500. Unique molecular identifiers were attached to individual cDNA molecules in the TCR library protocol so that sequencing error and PCR bias could be corrected. Both TCR alpha and beta chains were sequenced, and tight co-correlation was observed between alpha and beta sequence abundances in each sample. The authors processed their data as follows. V gene, J gene and CDR3 annotation of TCR sequences was performed with Decombinator V4. Expanded TCRs were defined as changing significantly between any two time points under a Poisson model with p below 0.0001. TCR abundances were normalised to the total number of TCRs sequenced in each sample and reported as counts per million. VDJdb, accessed 1 November 2021, was searched for CMV, EBV and SARS-CoV-2 annotated TCRs, excluding TCRs annotated for multiple antigens. The public reads were reanalyzed by TCRdb: fastp trimming at Q25, MiXCR alignment, in-frame beta chains only. CDR3 protein duplicates are merged, each entry listing the most common genes and DNA. The V and J calls and clone size come from TCRdb's table, not from the authors' own analysis. In this sample the table shows tens of thousands of distinct CDR3 sequences, 9.5% to 13% of which occur a single time. The top ten clonotypes cover about 9.4% of the sample.

The sequence derives from an adult who was a healthcare worker with PCR-confirmed SARS-CoV-2 infection or an uninfected control (not recorded which). The sequencing sample was made of whole blood.

The nucleotide sequence is given as TGTGCCAGCAGCCGGCCGCATGGTCTGTACAATGAGCAGTTCTTC. The resulting protein is CASSRPHGLYNEQFF. The chain is assembled from TRBV13 and TRBJ2-1, with no D gene named confidently. V is pared back by 5 bases and J by 4 bases, with 15 bases lying between the germline termini. CDR1 and CDR2 are drawn from the germline V gene (reference sequence): PRHDT, FYEKMQ. The CDR3 runs 15 amino acids, cysteine and phenylalanine included. The retained sequence is limited to the CDR3, 45 bases, with the frame set at the first base.